This TCR beta chain was sequenced in a study of CD8+ T cells in alopecia areata. Per germline, CDR1 MRHNA and CDR2 SNTAGT. This CDR3 is built from 12 residues. V was shortened by 4 bases and J by 9 bases, with 10 bases between the two germline ends. RNA was isolated and reverse transcribed to cDNA, the sequencing template. Sequencing used immunoSEQ multiplex PCR; TCRdb keeps in-frame clones, though not all of them. The top ten hold under 8% of the sample, which has 150,000 or so clones, roughly 64% seen once. The source was CD4+ T cells sorted from blood, collected at week 0. The TCR originated in a human donor with alopecia areata. The V gene is TRBV6-4, the J gene TRBJ2-1; D is undetermined. Written as DNA, the CDR3 is TGTGCCAGCAGTGGTGACGGTGGTGAGCAGTTCTTC. This codes for CASSGDGGEQFF.